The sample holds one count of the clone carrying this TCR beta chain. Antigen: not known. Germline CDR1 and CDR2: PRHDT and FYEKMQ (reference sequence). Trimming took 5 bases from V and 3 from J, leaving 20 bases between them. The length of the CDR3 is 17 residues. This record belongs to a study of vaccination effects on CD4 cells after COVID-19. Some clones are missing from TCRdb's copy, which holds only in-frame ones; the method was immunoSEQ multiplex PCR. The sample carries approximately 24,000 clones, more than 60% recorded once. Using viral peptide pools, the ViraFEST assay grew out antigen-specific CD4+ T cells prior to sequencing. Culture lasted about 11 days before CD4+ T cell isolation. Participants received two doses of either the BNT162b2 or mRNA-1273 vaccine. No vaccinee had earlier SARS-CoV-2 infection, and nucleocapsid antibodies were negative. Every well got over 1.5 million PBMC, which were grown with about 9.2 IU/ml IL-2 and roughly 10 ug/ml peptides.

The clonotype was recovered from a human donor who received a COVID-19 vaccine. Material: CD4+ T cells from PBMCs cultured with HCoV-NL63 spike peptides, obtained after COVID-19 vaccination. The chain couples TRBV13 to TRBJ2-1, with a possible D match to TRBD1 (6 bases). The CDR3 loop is CASSLTAGTRIYNEQFF. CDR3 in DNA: TGTGCCAGCAGCCTAACTGCCGGGACACGGATCTACAATGAGCAGTTCTTC.